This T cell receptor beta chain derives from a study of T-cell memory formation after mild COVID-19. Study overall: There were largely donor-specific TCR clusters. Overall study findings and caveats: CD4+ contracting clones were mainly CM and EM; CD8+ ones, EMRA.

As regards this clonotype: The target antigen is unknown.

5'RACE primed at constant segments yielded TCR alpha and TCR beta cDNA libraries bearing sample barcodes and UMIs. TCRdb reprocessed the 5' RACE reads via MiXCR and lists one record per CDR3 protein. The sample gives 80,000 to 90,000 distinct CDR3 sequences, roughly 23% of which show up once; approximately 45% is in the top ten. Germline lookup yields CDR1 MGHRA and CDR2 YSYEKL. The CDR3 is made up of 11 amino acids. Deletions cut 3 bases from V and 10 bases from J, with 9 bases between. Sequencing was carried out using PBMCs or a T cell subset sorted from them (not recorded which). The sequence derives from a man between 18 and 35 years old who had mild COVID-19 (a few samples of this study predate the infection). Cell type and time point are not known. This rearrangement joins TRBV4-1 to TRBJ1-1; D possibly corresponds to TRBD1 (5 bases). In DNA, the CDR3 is TGCGCCAGCAGCCACGGAAGGGGAGCTTTCTTT. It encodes CASSHGRGAFF.